The 20 T cell receptor beta chains reported below all come from one sample, sequenced in a study of human T cells and chemical hapten exposure. From the RACE reads, TCRdb called clonotypes with MiXCR, one entry per CDR3 protein. The repertoire holds fewer than 70,000 distinct CDR3 sequences, with approximately 7% as singletons. Time point: pre-sensitization, week 0. As for treatment: therapeutic diphenylcyclopropenone sensitization with weekly scalp DPC. This specimen was whole blood, taken in connection with sensitization to the hapten diphenylcyclopropenone (DPC). The receptor source for this set is a woman aged 25 to 39 with alopecia areata. Some clones in this sample may be carry-over from other donors' samples.

There are many counts of this clonotype. V is TRBV30 and J is TRBJ1-5; D possibly corresponds to TRBD1 (6 bases). The CDR3 consists of 13 residues. Trimming removed 1 base at V and 4 bases at J, with 8 bases between. Germline CDR1 and CDR2: GTSNPN and SVGIG (reference sequence). The CDR3 loop is CAWSGQGNQPQHF. The CDR3 bases are TGTGCCTGGAGTGGCCAGGGGAATCAGCCCCAGCATTTT.

This clonotype was seen at least ten times. The CDR3 region is CASSPRGTLNTEAFF. As DNA, the CDR3 is TGTGCCAGCAGTCCACGTGGCACCTTGAACACTGAAGCTTTCTTT. The gene calls are TRBV12-3 or TRBV12-4 and TRBJ1-1, with D hard to call. V was cut by 5 bases and J by 0 bases, with 13 bases left in between. This CDR3 comprises 15 residues.

This clonotype has more than one count but fewer than ten. J is TRBJ1-2 and V is TRBV5-5; TRBD1 might be the D (5 bases). With 1 base removed from V and 4 bases from J, the gap between germline ends came to 17 bases. The germline CDR1 and CDR2 sequences are SGHKS and YYEKEE (reference sequence). The CDR3 runs to 16 residues. CDR3 protein: CASSLMGDANLYGYTF. The CDR3 region has the DNA TGTGCCAGCAGCTTGATGGGGGACGCGAACCTCTATGGCTACACCTTC.

The sample holds a few counts of this clonotype. The rearrangement links TRBV10-2 to TRBJ1-5; TRBD1 agrees at 8 bases. J was trimmed by 0 bases and V by 3 bases; bases with no gene match: 7. Germline V gene sequence: CDR1 WSHSY, CDR2 SAAADI. This CDR3 is built from 17 residues. Written as DNA, the CDR3 is TGCGCCAGCAGTGAAAACAGGGGGATATCTAGCAATCAGCCCCAGCATTTT. Translating gives CASSENRGISSNQPQHF.

This clonotype has ten or more counts. The chain is built from TRBV10-3 and TRBJ2-3; 13 bases map to TRBD2. The ends lost 6 bases at V and 1 base at J; junction bases unmatched: 7. The CDR3 length is 17 residues. Germline V gives CDR1 ENHRY, CDR2 SYGVKD. The CDR3 nucleotides read TGTGCCATCAGGACCGGGACTAGCGGGGATCGCACAGATACGCAGTATTTT. Translating it yields CAIRTGTSGDRTDTQYF.

This clonotype was counted ten times or more. The chain couples TRBV29-1 to TRBJ1-2; D might be TRBD1 (5 bases). In germline, CDR1 is SQVTM, CDR2 ANQGSEA. V shed 6 bases and J shed 3 bases, with 14 bases lying between them. The CDR3 runs to 13 residues. This CDR3 is CSVPPGSDYGYTF. CDR3 bases: TGCAGCGTACCACCAGGGTCGGACTATGGCTACACCTTC.

This clonotype was detected ten times or more. The chain has TRBV2 and TRBJ1-2; 7 bases are a match to TRBD1. The junction had 7 bases not matched to a gene; V was cut back by 4 bases and J by 8 bases. Germline V gives CDR1 SNHLY, CDR2 FYNNEI. This CDR3 has 13 residues. The CDR3: CASSGLTGPGYTF. CDR3 coding DNA: TGTGCCAGCAGTGGCCTGACAGGGCCCGGCTACACCTTC.

This clonotype was found many times. The chain links TRBV7-9 to TRBJ2-3, with 8 nucleotides matching TRBD1. This CDR3 has 15 amino acids. Germline V gene sequence: CDR1 SEHNR, CDR2 FQNEAQ (reference sequence). J lost 6 bases, V lost 4 bases, and 9 bases had no gene match. The CDR3: CASSSGQGELDTQYF. CDR3 in DNA: TGTGCCAGCAGCTCAGGACAGGGCGAGTTGGATACGCAGTATTTT.

The V call is TRBV5-1, the J call TRBJ2-1, with 8 bases that match TRBD1. In germline, CDR1 is SGHRS, CDR2 YFSETQ. This CDR3 spans 14 amino acids. For the CDR3, the DNA is TGCGCTTCAAAGCTTTATCAGGGGGCCGGTGAGCAGTTCTTC. Amino acids: CASKLYQGAGEQFF.

This clonotype was seen once. This chain joins TRBV19 and TRBJ1-6; a possible D gene is TRBD1 (5 bases). The V gene's germline CDR1 is LNHDA and CDR2 SQIVND (reference sequence). Trimming removed 6 bases from V and 7 bases from J, with 16 bases in between. The length of the CDR3 is 15 residues. The CDR3 region has the DNA TGTGCCAGTAGGGGGCTGAGTGGTGGCAATTCACCCCTCCACTTT. Protein sequence: CASRGLSGGNSPLHF.

Many counts were recorded for this clonotype. This chain links TRBV11-2 with TRBJ2-2, with 10 bases fitting TRBD2. The CDR3 covers 16 residues. The V and J ends lost 5 bases and 1 base, in that order; junction bases with no gene match: 4. Germline V gives CDR1 SGHAT, CDR2 FQNNGV. The CDR3 loop is CASSPRLAGNTGELFF. As DNA, the CDR3 is TGTGCCAGCAGCCCAAGACTAGCGGGGAACACCGGGGAGCTGTTTTTT.

In this sample, this clonotype turned up many times. V is TRBV6-2 or TRBV6-3 and J is TRBJ1-5; TRBD1 matches at 7 bases. Germline-derived CDR1 and CDR2 are MNHEY and SVGEGT. V trimming: 8 bases; J trimming: 4 bases; junction bases outside the gene matches: 8. This CDR3 has 14 residues. The CDR3 sequence is CASRGTVKNQPQHF. The CDR3 DNA follows: TGTGCCAGCCGAGGGACAGTTAAGAATCAGCCCCAGCATTTT.

This clonotype was found many times. The V gene is TRBV5-1, the J gene TRBJ1-2, with 7 bases lining up with TRBD1. Germline V gene sequence: CDR1 SGHRS, CDR2 YFSETQ. The J segment lost 5 bases and the V segment lost 9 bases, leaving 10 bases of the junction unmatched. This CDR3 spans 13 amino acids. The CDR3 spells CATATDRAYGYTF. In nucleotides, the CDR3 is TGCGCCACCGCTACCGACAGGGCTTATGGCTACACCTTC.

This clonotype was seen at least ten times. The genes are TRBV20-1 and TRBJ2-2; D could derive from TRBD1 or TRBD2 (5 bases each). This CDR3 is 15 amino acids long. V lost 4 bases and J 5 bases, leaving 17 bases between the germline ends. Germline CDR1 is DFQATT and CDR2 is SNEGSKA (reference sequence). The CDR3 loop reads CSATSGAGRTGELFF. CDR3 coding DNA: TGCAGTGCTACCTCCGGGGCAGGCCGGACCGGGGAGCTGTTTTTT.

This clonotype showed up many times. The chain uses TRBV12-3 or TRBV12-4 and TRBJ2-7; D is perhaps TRBD1 (5 bases). The CDR3 totals 12 residues. V shed 5 bases and J shed 1 base, with 6 bases lying between them. CDR3 residues: CASSDRSYEQYF. CDR3 nucleotide sequence: TGTGCCAGCAGTGACAGATCCTACGAGCAGTACTTC.

This clonotype was picked up many times. The chain uses TRBV12-3 or TRBV12-4 and TRBJ2-3, with 7 bases lining up with TRBD2. Trimming removed 5 bases from V and 6 bases from J; junction bases left unmatched: 11. This CDR3 spans 15 amino acids. The CDR3 nucleotides read TGTGCCAGCAGTCAGGCCGGACTAGTAGGGGATACGCAGTATTTT. Its translation: CASSQAGLVGDTQYF.

This clonotype was seen a few times. The V and J genes are TRBV6-1 and TRBJ1-1, with no clear D. Trimming removed 1 base at V and 11 bases at J, with 14 bases between. The CDR3 is made up of 13 amino acids. Germline values: CDR1 MNHNS, CDR2 SASEGT. The CDR3 loop is CASSEGIGLRAFF. CDR3 nucleotide sequence: TGTGCCAGCAGTGAAGGAATTGGGCTTAGGGCTTTCTTT.

This clonotype was detected ten times or more. CDR3 loop: CASSDSASGGTDTQYF. CDR3 DNA: TGTGCCAGCAGTGACTCGGCTAGCGGAGGCACAGATACGCAGTATTTT. V usage is TRBV6-4 and J usage is TRBJ2-3; 7 bases agree with TRBD2. Germline V lookup: CDR1 MRHNA, CDR2 SNTAGT. V lost 0 bases, J lost 1 base, and 4 bases stayed unmatched. The CDR3 is 16 residues long.

This clonotype was detected ten times or more. The V gene is TRBV7-2, the J gene TRBJ2-7; 8 nucleotides match TRBD2. The CDR3 extends over 18 amino acids. Germline V gene sequence: CDR1 SGHTA, CDR2 FQGNSA. Trimming removed 2 bases from V and 5 bases from J; junction bases left unmatched: 17. The CDR3 sequence is CASSLRIAGPRGVDEQYF. The CDR3 region has the DNA TGTGCCAGCAGCTTACGAATCGCGGGTCCGCGGGGGGTAGACGAGCAGTACTTC.

This clonotype was detected many times. The J gene is TRBJ1-4, the V gene TRBV2; D is perhaps TRBD1 (6 bases). V dropped 9 bases and J dropped 4 bases, with 12 bases sitting between them. The CDR3 runs 13 residues. Germline-derived CDR1 and CDR2 are SNHLY and FYNNEI. CDR3 nucleotide sequence: TGTGCCAGACGACAGGATAATAATGAAAAACTGTTTTTT. It translates to CARRQDNNEKLFF.